The table lists the clone carrying this T cell receptor beta chain with many counts. TCRdb processed the 5' RACE reads anew with MiXCR; each CDR3 protein has one entry. The data hold about 18,000 distinct CDR3 sequences, with 7.5% to 9.5% observed a single time. The CDR3 runs 14 residues. V gave up 7 bases and J gave up 10 bases; unmatched junction bases: 9. The entry originates in a study of CD8 T cells in ankylosing spondylitis. The chain links TRBV12-3 or TRBV12-4 to TRBJ2-1; 11 bases are a match to TRBD2. The sequence derives from a male donor with ankylosing spondylitis or in good health (not recorded which). Input material: blood. The CDR3 region is CASKGTSGFEEQFF. The DNA for the CDR3 is TGTGCCAGCAAAGGGACTAGCGGCTTTGAGGAGCAGTTCTTC.